This paragraph covers one T cell receptor beta chain sequence. Its cognate antigen is unknown. UMI-labeled TRB cDNA libraries were prepared by 5' RACE. TCRdb reprocessed the 5' RACE reads and reports one entry per CDR3 protein, with no DNA. The specimen's table records fewer than 65,000 distinct CDR3 sequences. These data belong to a study of CXCR3-negative and CXCR3-positive naive CD8 T cells. The CDR3 runs to 16 residues. The study, taken as a whole, reports: The TRB CDR3s that CXCR3-positive naive cells carried were more hydrophobic than those of CXCR3-negative naive cells.

The sequence was collected from a human donor in good health. Some clones in this sample may be carry-over from other donors' samples. The rearrangement links TRBV21-1 to TRBJ2-5; TCRdb selects TRBD2, and the lack of DNA leaves this call unchecked. TRBV21-1 is a documented pseudogene. The source material was naive CXCR3+ CD8+ T cells from blood. Described subset: CD45RO-CCR7+CD27+CD95- naive CD8+ T cells expressing CXCR3 (TNR3+). CDR3 in amino acids: CASSKIGGPHQETQYF.